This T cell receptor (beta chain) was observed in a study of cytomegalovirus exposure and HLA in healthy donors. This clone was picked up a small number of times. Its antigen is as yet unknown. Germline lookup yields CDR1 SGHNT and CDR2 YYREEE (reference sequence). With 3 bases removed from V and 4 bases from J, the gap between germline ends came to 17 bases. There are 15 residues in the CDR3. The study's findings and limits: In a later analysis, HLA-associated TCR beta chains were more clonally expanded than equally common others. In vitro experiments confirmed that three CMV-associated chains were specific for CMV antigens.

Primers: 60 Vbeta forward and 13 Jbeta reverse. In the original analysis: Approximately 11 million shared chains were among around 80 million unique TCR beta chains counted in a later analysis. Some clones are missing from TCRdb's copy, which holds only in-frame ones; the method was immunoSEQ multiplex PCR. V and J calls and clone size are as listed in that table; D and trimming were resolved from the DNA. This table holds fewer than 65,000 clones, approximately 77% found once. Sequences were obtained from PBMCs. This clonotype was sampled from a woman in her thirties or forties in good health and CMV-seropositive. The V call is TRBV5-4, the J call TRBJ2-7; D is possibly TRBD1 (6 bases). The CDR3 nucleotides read TGTGCCAGCAGCTCGCGAGGGACACGGGGTTACGAGCAGTACTTC. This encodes CASSSRGTRGYEQYF.